What follows are 19 T cell receptor beta chains derived from one specimen sequenced in a study of blood T cells in healthy people across ages. Primed by a sample-barcoded 5' primer and a J-beta primer mix, a second PCR proceeded for 7 to 11 cycles. TCRdb ran MiXCR on the 5' RACE reads and lists one entry per CDR3 protein. The sample includes around 1.1 million distinct CDR3 sequences, around two fifths of them seen just once. Sequenced input: blood. The receptor source for this set is a man aged 18 to 30 in good health.

Details on this clonotype: A much larger clone sits a single nucleotide away, making a read error possible. The chain carries TRBV12-3 or TRBV12-4 and TRBJ2-2, with a possible D match to TRBD2 (5 bases). The V gene lost 3 bases and the J gene lost 5 bases, with 7 bases spanning the gap. The CDR3 has 13 amino acids. The CDR3 region is CASSLRETGELFF. CDR3 coding DNA: TGTGCCAGCAGTTTGAGGGAAACCGGGGAGCTGTTTTTT.

V and J are TRBV4-3 and TRBJ2-1; TRBD1 aligns across 9 bases. The trim removed 2 bases at V and 4 bases at J, leaving 3 bases unmatched. The CDR3 is 15 amino acids. Germline loops: CDR1 LGHNA, CDR2 YSLEER. In nucleotides, the CDR3 is TGCGCCAGCAGCCAAACCGGGACAGGGTACAATGAGCAGTTCTTC. Translated, it gives CASSQTGTGYNEQFF.

The rearrangement joins TRBV10-3 to TRBJ1-1; unclear D gene. Per the germline V gene, CDR1 is ENHRY and CDR2 is SYGVKD. Between the trimmed V and J ends, which lost 3 bases and 4 bases, there was a span of 12 bases. The CDR3 runs to 14 residues. The CDR3 sequence: CAISDISKGTEAFF. Here the CDR3 DNA reads TGTGCCATCAGTGATATTTCCAAAGGCACTGAAGCTTTCTTT.

The chain joins TRBV4-3 to TRBJ1-1; perhaps TRBD1 as D (5 bases). CDR3 length equals 18 residues. The V gene's germline CDR1 is LGHNA and CDR2 YSLEER. V shed 0 bases and J shed 1 base, with 18 bases lying between them. CDR3 sequence (DNA): TGCGCCAGCAGCCAAGAGGTGGGGGGAATGGTAACGAACACTGAAGCTTTCTTT. The encoded protein is CASSQEVGGMVTNTEAFF.

Comment on this clonotype: This likely comes from a read error, as the CDR3 has no conserved phenylalanine or tryptophan at its end. The chain combines TRBV20-1 with TRBJ2-3; D gene uncertain. Germline CDR1 reads DFQATT; CDR2 reads SNEGSKA (reference sequence). The CDR3 spans 15 residues. V was trimmed by 4 bases and J by 3 bases, leaving 17 bases between them. The CDR3 loop is CSANKGLIGTDTQYS. The DNA for the CDR3 is TGCAGTGCTAATAAGGGATTGATTGGAACAGATACGCAGTATTCT.

This clonotype was recorded at least ten times. The CDR3 here is CASSLTTGVSYGYTF. In DNA form, the CDR3 reads TGTGCCAGCAGTTTAACGACAGGGGTATCCTATGGCTACACCTTC. The J gene is TRBJ1-2, the V gene TRBV12-3 or TRBV12-4; 8 positions agree with TRBD1. The CDR3 runs 15 residues. J gave up 4 bases and V 2 bases, and 6 bases lay outside the gene matches.

There are many counts of this clonotype. The rearrangement uses TRBV7-2 and TRBJ1-1; maybe TRBD1 (5 bases). The V gene lost 5 bases and the J gene lost 1 base, with 11 bases spanning the gap. This CDR3 has 14 residues. Germline values: CDR1 SGHTA, CDR2 FQGNSA. The CDR3 is CASSPRRANTEAFF. The CDR3 DNA sequence: TGTGCCAGCAGCCCCCGCAGGGCGAACACTGAAGCTTTCTTT. Complete variable domain (other parts from reference TRBV7-2 and TRBJ1-1): GAGVSQSPSNKVTEKGKDVELRCDPISGHTALYWYRQSLGQGLEFLIYFQGNSAPDKSGLPSDRFSAERTGGSVSTLTIQRTQQEDSAVYLCASSPRRANTEAFFGQGTRLTVV.

The V call is TRBV7-9, the J call TRBJ1-2; no definite D call. Germline assignment: CDR1 SEHNR and CDR2 FQNEAQ (reference sequence). This CDR3 comprises 15 residues. V dropped 3 bases and J dropped 4 bases, with 15 bases sitting between them. CDR3 sequence reads: CASSFATETVYGYTF. The DNA for the CDR3 is TGTGCCAGCAGCTTCGCAACAGAAACCGTCTATGGCTACACCTTC.

This clonotype appeared a few times. The V gene is TRBV4-3, the J gene TRBJ2-4, with D maybe TRBD2 (6 bases). Trimming left V 4 bases short and J 5 bases short, with 12 bases between. The germline V gene encodes CDR1 LGHNA and CDR2 YSLEER. The CDR3 contains 14 residues. CDR3 coding DNA: TGCGCCAGCAGCCCGGGGGTGGTACAAAACATTCAGTACTTC. Translation: CASSPGVVQNIQYF.

V is TRBV5-1 and J is TRBJ1-5; 9 bases align to TRBD1. Germline CDR1 is SGHRS and CDR2 is YFSETQ. The CDR3 loop spans 14 amino acids. Trimming at V came to 4 bases and at J to 6 bases, leaving 5 bases not matched to a gene. The CDR3, as DNA: TGCGCCAGCAGCCCGACAGGGGGGACTCAGCCCCAGCATTTT. It encodes CASSPTGGTQPQHF.

The V gene is TRBV3-1, the J gene TRBJ2-4, with 10 bases that match TRBD1. CDR1 and CDR2 (germline): LGHDT, YNNKEL (reference sequence). There are 18 residues in the CDR3. Trimming removed 4 bases from V and 0 bases from J; junction bases left unmatched: 9. CDR3 in amino acids: CASSPTEDRGVAKNIQYF. CDR3 nucleotides: TGTGCCAGCAGCCCTACTGAGGACAGGGGGGTAGCCAAAAACATTCAGTACTTC.

This clonotype was observed a handful of times. This chain connects TRBV4-2 to TRBJ1-4; 7 positions match TRBD1. This CDR3 contains 15 residues. V shed 3 bases and J 0 bases; nucleotides not matched to a gene: 1. The germline gives CDR1 LGHNA, CDR2 YNFKEQ. CDR3 region: CASSHGTATNEKLFF. DNA for the CDR3: TGTGCCAGCAGCCACGGGACAGCAACTAATGAAAAACTGTTTTTT.

This clonotype was counted at least ten times. The chain employs TRBV6-1 and TRBJ1-2; D is uncertain. Germline CDR1 and CDR2: MNHNS and SASEGT. The CDR3 is 14 residues long. Trimming cost V 2 bases and J 3 bases, with 10 bases left between them. CDR3 region: CASSETPGDYGYTF. The CDR3 DNA is TGTGCCAGCAGTGAAACCCCGGGTGACTATGGCTACACCTTC.

This clonotype was counted a few times. The rearrangement uses TRBV11-3 and TRBJ2-3; D unresolved. Trimming left V 1 base short and J 4 bases short, with 9 bases between. Germline V gene lookup returns CDR1 SGHNT and CDR2 YENEEA. CDR3 size: 14 residues. DNA of the CDR3: TGTGCCAGCAGCTTAGGCAGCGTAGCAGATACGCAGTATTTT. It encodes CASSLGSVADTQYF. Full variable domain (missing parts from reference TRBV11-3 and TRBJ2-3): EAGVVQSPRYKIIEKKQPVAFWCNPISGHNTLYWYLQNLGQGPELLIRYENEEAVDDSQLPKDRFSAERLKGVDSTLKIQPAELGDSAVYLCASSLGSVADTQYFGPGTRLTVL.

This chain joins TRBV20-1 and TRBJ1-2; tentative D call: TRBD1 (6 bases). The V gene's germline CDR1 is DFQATT and CDR2 SNEGSKA (reference sequence). The CDR3 runs to 16 residues. V was pared by 2 bases and J by 0 bases, with 16 bases between. CDR3 residues: CSARQILQGANYGYTF. The CDR3 bases are TGCAGTGCTAGACAAATCCTACAGGGAGCTAACTATGGCTACACCTTC.

For this clonotype: With a much larger clone just one base away, this may be a read error. The chain uses TRBV7-2 and TRBJ2-1; 13 bases agree with TRBD2. The CDR3 runs to 20 residues. CDR1 is SGHTA, CDR2 FQGNSA, per germline. The CDR3 protein is CASSTRTSGGVPSSYTEQFF. The CDR3 nucleotides are TGTGCCAGCAGCACACGGACTAGCGGGGGAGTACCGAGCTCCTACACTGAGCAGTTCTTC.

The chain links TRBV6-5 to TRBJ2-3; D may match TRBD1 or TRBD2 (5 bases each). V lost 6 bases to trimming and J lost 2 bases, with 18 bases between them. This CDR3 has 16 residues. Germline CDR1 is MNHEY and CDR2 is SVGAGI. CDR3 sequence: CASRSNGAIPTDTQYF. The DNA for the CDR3 is TGTGCCAGCAGAAGTAACGGGGCCATCCCCACAGATACGCAGTATTTT.

This clonotype has just a few counts. The rearrangement links TRBV3-1 to TRBJ1-1; 8 nucleotides line up with TRBD1. Germline trimming cut 5 bases from V and 1 base from J; bases unmatched to any gene: 9. CDR1 LGHDT and CDR2 YNNKEL come from the germline V gene (reference sequence). CDR3 size: 16 residues. The CDR3 coding sequence is TGTGCCAGCAGCACGTTAGGACAGGGAGAGAACACTGAAGCTTTCTTT. It is translated as CASSTLGQGENTEAFF.

This clonotype has more than one count but fewer than ten. V usage is TRBV2 and J usage is TRBJ1-2; D is possibly TRBD1 (5 bases). This CDR3 region has 14 residues. Germline CDR1 and CDR2: SNHLY and FYNNEI. Trimming removed 2 bases at V and 4 bases at J, with 11 bases between. CDR3 in amino acids: CASSEIRDSYGYTF. The CDR3 bases are TGTGCCAGCAGTGAAATCCGGGACTCCTATGGCTACACCTTC.